The entry below describes one T cell receptor beta chain. This sample was taken from a study of shared clonotypes between healthy human individuals. Sequencing was performed with immunoSEQ multiplex PCR; in TCRdb, only in-frame clones are kept and a portion is missing. The repertoire holds 1.6 million or so clones, with roughly 96% as singletons. CDR1 and CDR2 from the germline V gene are SGDLS and YYNGEE. The CDR3 runs 15 residues. The V and J ends lost 1 base and 7 bases respectively, with 14 bases between them. This sequence was found in a young man in good health. The chain has TRBV9 and TRBJ2-2; weak D call: TRBD2 (6 bases). Sequencing input: naive CD4+ T cells sorted from blood. Subset meaning: CD45RA+ positively selected. For the CDR3, the DNA is TGTGCCAGCAGCGTAACGCCCCAGGGAGGCGGGGAGCTGTTTTTT. It translates to CASSVTPQGGGELFF. Full variable domain (outside the CDR3, taken from reference TRBV9 and TRBJ2-2): DSGVTQTPKHLITATGQRVTLRCSPRSGDLSVYWYQQSLDQGLQFLIQYYNGEERAKGNILERFSAQQFPDLHSELNLSSLELGDSALYFCASSVTPQGGGELFFGEGSRLTVL.